This T cell receptor beta chain was identified during a study of cytomegalovirus exposure and HLA in healthy donors. Study findings and constraints: Among TCR beta chains, those listed as cytomegalovirus-associated numbered about 160. A later analysis linked a missense variant in DCLRE1C to the trimming of TCR beta V and J genes. High specificity and sensitivity for cytomegalovirus status were reported for the classifier.

Comment on this clone: Its antigen is undetermined.

The V gene's germline CDR1 is SGHTS and CDR2 YDEGEE. The J segment lost 6 bases and the V segment lost 4 bases, leaving 13 bases of the junction unmatched. This CDR3 spans 18 amino acids. PCR primers comprised 60 Vbeta and 13 Jbeta primers. Data came from immunoSEQ multiplex PCR; TCRdb stores just in-frame clones and leaves some out. The table has approximately 210,000 clones, around 74% seen once. The receptor was derived from a girl aged 10 to 17 in good health and CMV-seropositive. V is TRBV5-8 and J is TRBJ2-1; 13 nucleotides align to TRBD2. The sample consisted of PBMCs. DNA of the CDR3: TGTGCCAGCAGCCATACTAGCGGGGGGGCTCGTCGGTCCAATGAGCAGTTCTTC. Translated, it gives CASSHTSGGARRSNEQFF.